Below are 18 T cell receptor beta chains sequenced from a single sample in a study of blood T cell repertoires in COVID-19. Clones were sequenced by immunoSEQ multiplex PCR, and TCRdb holds only the in-frame ones, with some missing. The table has about 28,000 clones, roughly 84% seen once. Sample: peripheral blood. Receptors were obtained from a man aged 65 to 85 with active COVID-19.

The count of this clone is one. This rearrangement joins TRBV5-1 to TRBJ2-5; 8 bases align to TRBD1. With V trimmed by 4 bases and J by 1 base, 3 bases remained unmatched. The CDR3 consists of 14 residues. Germline values: CDR1 SGHRS, CDR2 YFSETQ. In nucleotides, the CDR3 is TGCGCCAGCAGCATGACAGGGGCCCAAGAGACCCAGTACTTC. The encoded protein is CASSMTGAQETQYF.

This clone appeared a few times. This rearrangement joins TRBV4-2 to TRBJ1-5; D gene ambiguous. The CDR3 runs to 19 residues. The germline V and J ends were trimmed by 0 bases and 5 bases, with 23 bases remaining between them. Germline CDR1 reads LGHNA; CDR2 reads YNFKEQ. In DNA, the CDR3 is TGTGCCAGCAGCCAAGAATTAGTCGGAGACGCCCTTGGCGATCAGCCCCAGCATTTT. Translated: CASSQELVGDALGDQPQHF.

This clone was recorded once. The chain joins TRBV30 to TRBJ2-7; D possibly corresponds to TRBD1 (5 bases). The V gene lost 2 bases and the J gene lost 2 bases, with 13 bases spanning the gap. CDR1 and CDR2 (germline): GTSNPN, SVGIG (reference sequence). The CDR3 consists of 14 residues. The CDR3 sequence: CAWSPLGQAYEQYF. The DNA for the CDR3 is TGTGCCTGGAGTCCCTTGGGGCAGGCCTACGAGCAGTACTTC.

The rearrangement uses TRBV16 and TRBJ2-7, with 10 bases identical to TRBD2. The ends lost 4 bases at V and 6 bases at J; junction bases unmatched: 12. The CDR3 sequence is 16 residues long. Looked up from germline, CDR1 is KGHSY and CDR2 is FQNENV. CDR3 nucleotides: TGTGCCAGCAGCCCCAGCCTAGCGGGGGAGCGGAGCGAGCAGTACTTC. Translated: CASSPSLAGERSEQYF.

V usage is TRBV18 and J usage is TRBJ1-2; D possibly corresponds to TRBD1 (6 bases). This CDR3 is 13 amino acids long. Germline values: CDR1 KGHSH, CDR2 LQKENI. V dropped 2 bases and J dropped 3 bases, with 7 bases sitting between them. The CDR3 region is CASSPRQDYGYTF. The CDR3 region has the DNA TGTGCCAGCTCACCAAGACAGGACTATGGCTACACCTTC. Filled out from reference TRBV18 and TRBJ1-2, the complete variable domain reads NAGVMQNPRHLVRRRGQEARLRCSPMKGHSHVYWYRQLPEEGLKFMVYLQKENIIDESGMPKERFSAEFPKEGPSILRIQQVVRGDSAAYFCASSPRQDYGYTFGSGTRLTVV.

The rearrangement links TRBV5-1 to TRBJ2-2, with 11 nucleotides matching TRBD2. This CDR3 region has 16 residues. The trim removed 4 bases at V and 5 bases at J, leaving 7 bases unmatched. Germline CDR1 and CDR2: SGHRS and YFSETQ. The CDR3 region has the DNA TGCGCCAGCAGCCCAATAGCGGGGGGGCCTACCGGGGAGCTGTTTTTT. This codes for CASSPIAGGPTGELFF.

The V gene is TRBV29-1, the J gene TRBJ2-1; 8 bases agree with TRBD1. The J segment lost 4 bases and the V segment lost 7 bases, leaving 3 bases of the junction unmatched. The CDR3 is 12 residues long. Germline assignment: CDR1 SQVTM and CDR2 ANQGSEA. CDR3: CSAGQVYNEQFF. In DNA, the CDR3 is TGCAGCGCGGGACAGGTATACAATGAGCAGTTCTTC.

The chain recombines TRBV12-3 or TRBV12-4 with TRBJ1-1; D is undetermined. Trimming left V 6 bases short and J 0 bases short, with 8 bases between. The CDR3 totals 13 residues. The CDR3 sequence is CASSLDLNTEAFF. DNA of the CDR3: TGTGCCAGCAGCTTGGACTTGAACACTGAAGCTTTCTTT.

The V call is TRBV6-1, the J call TRBJ1-2; 8 positions match TRBD1. This CDR3 comprises 14 residues. The ends lost 1 base at V and 4 bases at J; junction bases unmatched: 2. Looked up from germline, CDR1 is MNHNS and CDR2 is SASEGT. For the CDR3, the DNA is TGTGCCAGCAGTGAAGGACAGGGGACCTATGGCTACACCTTC. Translated, it gives CASSEGQGTYGYTF.

This clone was seen a few times. CDR3 nucleotide sequence: TGTGCCAGCTCACTACGACAGGCGGCAATGAACACTGAAGCTTTCTTT. Protein sequence: CASSLRQAAMNTEAFF. The V and J genes are TRBV18 and TRBJ1-1, with D perhaps TRBD1 (6 bases). CDR3 length: 16 residues. Between the trimmed V and J ends, which lost 4 bases and 0 bases, there was a span of 15 bases. The germline gives CDR1 KGHSH, CDR2 LQKENI. The entire variable domain, with the rest obtained from reference TRBV18 and TRBJ1-1, is as follows: NAGVMQNPRHLVRRRGQEARLRCSPMKGHSHVYWYRQLPEEGLKFMVYLQKENIIDESGMPKERFSAEFPKEGPSILRIQQVVRGDSAAYFCASSLRQAAMNTEAFFGQGTRLTVV.

V gene TRBV3-1 (or the pseudogene TRBV3-2) combines with J gene TRBJ1-5; D not resolved. The CDR3 is 15 amino acids. Germline V gene data show CDR1 as LGHDT and CDR2 as YNNKEL (reference sequence). V shed 0 bases and J shed 2 bases, with 8 bases lying between them. The CDR3 here is CASSQDTLGNQPQHF. As DNA, the CDR3 is TGTGCCAGCAGCCAAGATACTTTGGGCAATCAGCCCCAGCATTTT.

The CDR3 DNA reads TGTGCCAGCAGCTTAGCAGGGAGAGGGAGCACTGAAGCTTTCTTT. It codes for CASSLAGRGSTEAFF. This chain links TRBV7-9 with TRBJ1-1, with unresolved D. This CDR3 region has 15 residues. Trimming pared 0 bases from V and 4 bases from J, leaving 12 bases between. Germline V lookup: CDR1 SEHNR, CDR2 FQNEAQ (reference sequence).

The rearrangement joins TRBV20-1 to TRBJ1-5; D is undetermined. With 3 bases removed from V and 0 bases from J, the gap between germline ends came to 18 bases. The CDR3 has 17 amino acids. Germline V gene sequence: CDR1 DFQATT, CDR2 SNEGSKA (reference sequence). CDR3 DNA: TGCAGTGCTAGTCCCCTCGGGAGAGGGTTTAGCAATCAGCCCCAGCATTTT. Protein: CSASPLGRGFSNQPQHF.

This clone is a singleton in its sample. This chain uses TRBV12-3 or TRBV12-4 with TRBJ2-2; 7 nucleotides match TRBD1. The V and J ends lost 6 bases and 3 bases, in that order; junction bases with no gene match: 1. CDR3 size: 13 residues. The CDR3 loop is CASRGTDTGELFF. The CDR3 DNA reads as TGTGCCAGCAGAGGGACAGACACCGGGGAGCTGTTTTTT.

This clone has a single count. The J gene is TRBJ1-2, the V gene TRBV27; D may be TRBD1 (6 bases). The ends were cut back, 2 bases at V and 4 bases at J, with 11 bases in the middle. From germline, CDR1 is MNHEY and CDR2 SMNVEV (reference sequence). The CDR3 is 14 residues long. This chain's CDR3 is CASSLGGQTYGYTF. CDR3 nucleotide sequence: TGTGCCAGCAGTTTAGGGGGACAAACCTATGGCTACACCTTC.

The chain couples TRBV19 to TRBJ2-2; possibly TRBD1 for D (5 bases). V was cut by 4 bases and J by 1 base, with 10 bases left in between. The CDR3 extends over 15 amino acids. Germline-derived CDR1 and CDR2 are LNHDA and SQIVND (reference sequence). CDR3 sequence reads: CASSRDSLNTGELFF. CDR3 coding DNA: TGTGCCAGTAGTAGAGACAGTTTGAACACCGGGGAGCTGTTTTTT.

This chain links TRBV19 with TRBJ1-2, with 10 nucleotides matching TRBD1. Germline V gene data show CDR1 as LNHDA and CDR2 as SQIVND (reference sequence). The CDR3 is made up of 16 amino acids. With 3 bases clipped from V and 4 bases from J, the junction kept 8 bases outside the gene matches. Written as DNA, the CDR3 is TGTGCCAGTAGTATTGGGACAGGGGTTAGTAGCTATGGCTACACCTTC. Encoded protein: CASSIGTGVSSYGYTF.

The genes are TRBV11-2 and TRBJ2-7; the D gene is possibly TRBD1 (5 bases). This CDR3 has 16 residues. The germline gives CDR1 SGHAT, CDR2 FQNNGV. V was pared by 2 bases and J by 4 bases, with 18 bases between. CDR3 in amino acids: CASSLRQGGYGYEQYF. In nucleotides, the CDR3 is TGTGCCAGCAGCTTAAGGCAGGGTGGTTATGGGTACGAGCAGTACTTC.